These T cell receptor beta chains were read from a single sample in a study of blood T cell repertoires in COVID-19. This table comes from immunoSEQ multiplex PCR, and its TCRdb copy is limited to in-frame clones, with some not included. The data hold around 140,000 clones, with 70% to 85% observed a single time. Sequencing was carried out using peripheral blood. The receptors shown here come from a man in his 60s with active or convalescent COVID-19. The CDR3 runs from the conserved cysteine through the conserved F or W. A D gene is named only where the DNA matches it firmly. The size of a clone is reported for some rows only, either as once, few or many, or as a class for expanded clones.

v_gene: TRBV19
len: 18
j_gene: TRBJ1-5
abundance: -
d_gene: TRBD1
CDR3nt: TGTGCCAGTAGTACAGGGGGCGGTGTAGATTATAGCAATCAGCCCCAGCATTTT
CDR3aa: CASSTGGGVDYSNQPQHF

v_gene: TRBV24-1
len: 19
j_gene: TRBJ1-1
abundance: -
d_gene: -
CDR3nt: TGTGCCACCAGTGATTTGCGTCAGGGACTTAGGACGTGTTTCGCTGAAGCTTTCTTT
CDR3aa: CATSDLRQGLRTCFAEAFF

v_gene: TRBV6-5
len: 13
j_gene: TRBJ2-5
abundance: -
d_gene: -
CDR3nt: TGTGCCAGCAGTTATACAGTCCGAGAGACCCAGTACTTC
CDR3aa: CASSYTVRETQYF

v_gene: TRBV5-4
len: 13
j_gene: TRBJ2-5
abundance: -
d_gene: -
CDR3nt: TGTGCCAGCAGCTTGCAGGGGCAAGAGACCCAGTACTTC
CDR3aa: CASSLQGQETQYF

v_gene: TRBV6-5
len: 15
j_gene: TRBJ1-3
abundance: -
d_gene: -
CDR3nt: TGTGCCAGCAGTTACTCGCAGGCCTCTGGAAACACCATATATTTT
CDR3aa: CASSYSQASGNTIYF

v_gene: TRBV2
len: 16
j_gene: TRBJ2-1
abundance: -
d_gene: TRBD2
CDR3nt: TGTGCCAGCAGGGGACTAGCGGGGGAGTCCTACAATGAGCAGTTCTTC
CDR3aa: CASRGLAGESYNEQFF

v_gene: TRBV6-5
len: 14
j_gene: TRBJ1-1
abundance: -
d_gene: -
CDR3nt: TGTGCCAGCAGTTTCCGGGACATCCATCAGGGGGCTTTCTTT
CDR3aa: CASSFRDIHQGAFF

v_gene: TRBV27
len: 16
j_gene: TRBJ2-1
abundance: -
d_gene: -
CDR3nt: TGTGCCAGCAGTCCACCGGGAGCGGTCTCCTACAATGAGCAGTTCTTC
CDR3aa: CASSPPGAVSYNEQFF

v_gene: TRBV18
len: 15
j_gene: TRBJ1-5
abundance: -
d_gene: TRBD1
CDR3nt: TGTGCCAGCTCACCCAGGGGGCCTAACAATCAGCCCCAGCATTTT
CDR3aa: CASSPRGPNNQPQHF

v_gene: TRBV15
len: 17
j_gene: TRBJ1-4
abundance: -
d_gene: TRBD1
CDR3nt: TGTGCCACCAGCAGAGATCTCCCAGGGGGCAGTAATGAAAAACTGTTTTTT
CDR3aa: CATSRDLPGGSNEKLFF

v_gene: TRBV6-5
len: 15
j_gene: TRBJ1-4
abundance: once
d_gene: -
CDR3nt: TGTGCCAGCAGTTACTCAGGGGATATGAAAAAAAAACTGTTTTTT
CDR3aa: CASSYSGDMKKKLFF

v_gene: TRBV29-1
len: 16
j_gene: TRBJ2-2
abundance: once
d_gene: TRBD1
CDR3nt: TGCAGCGTTAGATTGAGACAGGGGGCCTACACCGGGGAGCTGTTTTTT
CDR3aa: CSVRLRQGAYTGELFF

v_gene: TRBV28
len: 14
j_gene: TRBJ2-2
abundance: -
d_gene: -
CDR3nt: TGTGCCAGCAGGGTTAGACAAAACACCGGGGAGCTGTTTTTT
CDR3aa: CASRVRQNTGELFF